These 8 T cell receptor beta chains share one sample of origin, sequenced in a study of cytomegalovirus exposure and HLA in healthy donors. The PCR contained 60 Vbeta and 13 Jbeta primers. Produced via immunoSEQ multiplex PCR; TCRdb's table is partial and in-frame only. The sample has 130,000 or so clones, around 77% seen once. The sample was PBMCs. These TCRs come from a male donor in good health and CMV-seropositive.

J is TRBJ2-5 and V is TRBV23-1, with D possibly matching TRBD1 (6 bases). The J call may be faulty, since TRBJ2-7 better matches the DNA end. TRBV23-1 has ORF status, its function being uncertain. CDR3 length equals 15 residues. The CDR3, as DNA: TGCGCCAGCAGTCTTAGGGGGACCTCTCACTACGAGCAGTACTTC. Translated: CASSLRGTSHYEQYF.

CDR3 sequence reads: CASRRNRGGYEQYF. In DNA form, the CDR3 reads TGCGCCAGCAGGCGTAACAGGGGGGGCTACGAGCAGTACTTC. This chain connects TRBV10-2 to TRBJ2-7, with a possible D match to TRBD1 (8 bases). Deletions cut 6 bases from V and 3 bases from J, with 15 bases between. Germline loops: CDR1 WSHSY, CDR2 SAAADI. The CDR3 consists of 14 residues.

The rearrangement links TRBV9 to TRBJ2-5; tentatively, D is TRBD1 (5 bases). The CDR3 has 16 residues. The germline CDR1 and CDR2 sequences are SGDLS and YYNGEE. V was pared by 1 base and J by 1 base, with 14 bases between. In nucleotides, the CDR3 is TGTGCCAGCAGCGTATTATCCAGGGTTAGCCAAGAGACCCAGTACTTC. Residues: CASSVLSRVSQETQYF.

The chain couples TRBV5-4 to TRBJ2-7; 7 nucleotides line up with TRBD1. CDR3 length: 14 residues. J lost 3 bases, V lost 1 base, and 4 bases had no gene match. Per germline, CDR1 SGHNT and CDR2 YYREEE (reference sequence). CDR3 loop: CASSLLAGGYEQYF. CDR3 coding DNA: TGTGCCAGCAGCTTGTTAGCAGGGGGCTACGAGCAGTACTTC.

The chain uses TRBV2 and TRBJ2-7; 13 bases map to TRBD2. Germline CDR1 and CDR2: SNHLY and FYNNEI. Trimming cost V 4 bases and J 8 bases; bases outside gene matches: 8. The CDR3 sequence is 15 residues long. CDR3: CASSGRTSGSIKQYF. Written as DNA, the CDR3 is TGTGCCAGCAGTGGCCGGACTAGCGGGAGTATCAAGCAGTACTTC.

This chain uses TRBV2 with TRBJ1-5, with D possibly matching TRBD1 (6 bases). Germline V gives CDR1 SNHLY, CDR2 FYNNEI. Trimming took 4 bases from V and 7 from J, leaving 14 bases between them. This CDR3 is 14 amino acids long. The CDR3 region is CASSVAGDPQPQHF. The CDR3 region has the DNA TGTGCCAGCAGTGTCGCAGGGGATCCGCAGCCCCAGCATTTT. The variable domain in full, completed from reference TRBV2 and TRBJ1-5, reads EPEVTQTPSHQVTQMGQEVILRCVPISNHLYFYWYRQILGQKVEFLVSFYNNEISEKSEIFDDQFSVERPDGSNFTLKIRSTKLEDSAMYFCASSVAGDPQPQHFGDGTRLSIL.

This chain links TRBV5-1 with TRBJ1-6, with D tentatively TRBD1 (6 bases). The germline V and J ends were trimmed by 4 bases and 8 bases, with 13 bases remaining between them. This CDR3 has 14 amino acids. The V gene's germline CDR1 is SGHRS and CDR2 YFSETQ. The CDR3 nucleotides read TGCGCCAGCAGCCATACAGGGTCGGATTCACCCCTCCACTTT. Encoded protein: CASSHTGSDSPLHF. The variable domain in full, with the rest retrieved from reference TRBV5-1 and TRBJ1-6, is KAGVTQTPRYLIKTRGQQVTLSCSPISGHRSVSWYQQTPGQGLQFLFEYFSETQRNKGNFPGRFSGRQFSNSRSEMNVSTLELGDSALYLCASSHTGSDSPLHFGNGTRLTVT.

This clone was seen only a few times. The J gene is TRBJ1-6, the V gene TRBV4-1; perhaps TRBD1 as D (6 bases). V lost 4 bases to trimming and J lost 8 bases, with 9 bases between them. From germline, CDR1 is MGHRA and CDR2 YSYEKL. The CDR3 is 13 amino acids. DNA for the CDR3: TGCGCCAGCAGCCGGACAGTGTATTCACCCCTCCACTTT. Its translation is CASSRTVYSPLHF.